Sequencing of this T cell receptor gamma chain was carried out in a study of γδ T cells in repeated Plasmodium falciparum infection. Study in general: Samples were taken at baseline, before some infections, and 21 days after each.

Looked up from germline, CDR1 is GITISATS and CDR2 is ISYDGTV (reference sequence). The CDR3 extends over 16 amino acids. In its sample, this clone was seen many times. Its antigen is currently unknown. The likely explanation is a read error, given a far larger clone one base away. Within the sample, other DNA sequences also encode this same CDR3. Study-level results: Vgamma9/Vdelta2+ repertoires stayed stably polyclonal over time and infection.

Bulk repertoires came from Vgamma9/Vdelta2+ or Vdelta2-negative gammadelta T cells flow-sorted from PBMC. Each sorted gammadelta sample had TRG and TRD chains sequenced. TCRdb repeated clone calling on the multiplex PCR reads with CATT. The sample lists around 14,000 gamma-chain clones; 1.5% to 2% were seen once. Sample: gamma-delta T cells from blood. No J gene was named, though the V gene is TRGV9. The receptor was isolated from a pool of human donors (malaria-infected and uninfected, not separated). The CDR3 nucleotides are TGTGCCTTGTGGGAGGGTATCCTCCCCGAACATTATAAGAAGCTCTTT. Protein product: CALWEGILPEHYKKLF.